Below, one T cell receptor (beta chain) is given with its context. CDR1 and CDR2 from the germline V gene are MNHEY and SMNVEV (reference sequence). V dropped 9 bases and J dropped 1 base, with 9 bases sitting between them. The CDR3 runs 13 residues. This sample was taken from a study of blood T cell repertoires in COVID-19. This table comes from immunoSEQ multiplex PCR, and its TCRdb copy is limited to in-frame clones, with some not included. This sample has some 180,000 clones, with 79% found just once. Input material: peripheral blood. This sequence originates from a woman between 35 and 50 years old with COVID-19, enrolled during active disease. The chain uses TRBV27 and TRBJ2-2, with TRBD2 as a possible D gene (5 bases). The CDR3 spells CASSVRNTGELFF. Written as DNA, the CDR3 is TGTGCCAGTAGCGTTCGGAACACCGGGGAGCTGTTTTTT.